Listed here is a single T cell receptor (beta chain). Germline CDR1 MNHNY, CDR2 SVGAGI (reference sequence). Trimming removed 3 bases from V and 8 bases from J; junction bases left unmatched: 11. The CDR3 is 16 residues long. The sample comes from a study of Ad26.COV2.S vaccination and SARS-CoV-2 variants. Turning to the study itself: It was the COV1001 Ad26.COV2.S trial arm that included the donor. The vaccine Ad26.COV2.S was put into the muscle once, or twice with 56 days between.

This sample's treatment: 15 to 20 received Ad26.COV2.S at low or high dose, single or two shots; five or six received placebo; per-sample allocation not given. Sampling occurred on day 63 after the first vaccine or placebo injection. It was an adult aged 18-55 years in Boston who was the donor. The vaccine delivered Wuhan-strain SARS-CoV-2 spike through an Ad26 vector. Sequencing used immunoSEQ multiplex PCR; TCRdb keeps in-frame clones, though not all of them. The top ten clones hold about 3.5% of a sample with about 420,000 clones, roughly 90% of them seen once. Sequencing was performed on peripheral blood, taken in a trial of Ad26.COV2.S vaccine versus placebo. The chain recombines TRBV6-6 with TRBJ2-1; 9 nucleotides align to TRBD1. The clonotype was recovered from a person between 18 and 60 years old who received the Ad26.COV2.S COVID-19 vaccine or a placebo. CDR3 nucleotides: TGTGCCAGCAGTTATTTTTGGACAGGGGAAAACGATGAGCAGTTCTTC. Translating gives CASSYFWTGENDEQFF.